The TCR beta chain described here comes from a study of blood T cell repertoires in COVID-19. About the study: Acute-phase and convalescent COVID-19 samples originated in the United States, Italy and Spain. From T cells, B-cell-depleted T cells, or PBMCs came the material, which was cDNA or gDNA.

Authors' analysis steps: Researchers report that nucleated cell counts were estimated from reference gene primer amplification. Produced via immunoSEQ multiplex PCR; TCRdb's table is partial and in-frame only. D and trimming were read from the DNA, whereas the V and J calls and clone size are those reported in that table. The data contain some 69,000 clones, nearly 85% of them singletons. This CDR3 has 13 residues. J gave up 5 bases and V 3 bases, and 1 base lay outside the gene matches. This clonotype originated in a woman aged 55-70 years with acute or convalescent COVID-19. Sequencing was carried out using peripheral blood. The V gene is TRBV12-3 or TRBV12-4, the J gene TRBJ2-1; 7 nucleotides agree with TRBD1. The CDR3 sequence is CASSFGQDNEQFF. CDR3 nucleotides: TGTGCCAGCAGTTTCGGACAGGACAATGAGCAGTTCTTC.